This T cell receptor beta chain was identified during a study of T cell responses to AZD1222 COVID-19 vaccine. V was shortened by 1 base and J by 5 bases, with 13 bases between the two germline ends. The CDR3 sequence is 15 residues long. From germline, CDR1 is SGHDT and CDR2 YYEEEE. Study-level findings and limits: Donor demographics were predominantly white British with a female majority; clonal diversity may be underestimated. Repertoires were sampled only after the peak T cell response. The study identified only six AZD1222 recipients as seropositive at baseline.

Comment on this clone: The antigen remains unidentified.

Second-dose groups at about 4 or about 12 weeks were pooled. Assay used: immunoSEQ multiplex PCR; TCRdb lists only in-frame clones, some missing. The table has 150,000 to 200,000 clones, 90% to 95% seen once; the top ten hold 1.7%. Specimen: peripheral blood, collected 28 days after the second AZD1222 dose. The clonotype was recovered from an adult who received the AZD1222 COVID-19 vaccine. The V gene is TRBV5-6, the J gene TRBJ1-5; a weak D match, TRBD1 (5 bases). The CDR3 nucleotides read TGTGCCAGCAGCTTGACAGGACTTCTGGATCAGCCCCAGCATTTT. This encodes CASSLTGLLDQPQHF.